This passage covers 7 T cell receptor beta chains from one sample sequenced in a study of CD8+CD57+ T cells in acquired aplastic anemia. Genomic DNA acted as the template from which TCR beta VDJ combination and CDR3 sequence profiling were carried out. TCRdb reanalysed the reads using MiXCR and keeps one entry per CDR3 protein. The data contain 50,000 to 70,000 distinct CDR3 sequences, around 55% of them singletons. Sequenced sample: sorted CD4+, CD8+, or CD8+CD57+ T cells (not recorded which) from PBMCs. The receptor source for this set is a human donor in good health, serving as a control.

By sample share, this clonotype is medium-sized. V gene TRBV24-1 combines with J gene TRBJ1-5; D may be TRBD1 (5 bases). Germline CDR1 KGHDR, CDR2 SFDVKD. V was pared by 5 bases and J by 1 base, with 11 bases between. The CDR3 loop spans 15 amino acids. The CDR3 is CATSVGHGSNQPQHF. DNA of the CDR3: TGTGCCACCAGTGTTGGACACGGGAGCAATCAGCCCCAGCATTTT.

The chain couples TRBV7-3 to TRBJ2-7; TRBD1 or TRBD2 may be the D gene (6 bases each). The CDR3 covers 15 residues. Germline CDR1 is SGHTA and CDR2 is FQGTGA. V was shortened by 3 bases and J by 3 bases, with 15 bases between the two germline ends. The CDR3 DNA is TGTGCCAGCAGCTTGGGGGGCTGGGGCGGCTACGAGCAGTACGTC. It specifies CASSLGGWGGYEQYV.

As to this clonotype: Sequence at one end of the junction differs from germline and may be a read error. This chain links TRBV7-2 with TRBJ2-7, with 9 bases fitting TRBD1. The CDR3 runs to 15 residues. Germline CDR1 reads SGHTA; CDR2 reads FQGNSA. In nucleotides, the CDR3 is TGTGCCAGCAGTTACAGGGGGCAGGGGGGCTACGGGCAGTACTTC. It encodes CASSYRGQGGYGQYF. Based on the CDR3 plus reference TRBV7-2 and TRBJ2-7, the full variable domain is GAGVSQSPSNKVTEKGKDVELRCDPISGHTALYWYRQSLGQGLEFLIYFQGNSAPDKSGLPSDRFSAERTGGSVSTLTIQRTQQEDSAVYLCASSYRGQGGYGQYFGPGTRLTVT.

The V call is TRBV29-1, the J call TRBJ2-3; D not certain. Germline V gene lookup returns CDR1 SQVTM and CDR2 ANQGSEA. V was cut by 6 bases and J by 0 bases, with 13 bases left in between. CDR3 length: 14 residues. CDR3 bases: TGCAGCGTCGCCTTGGGGTCTAGCACAGATACGCAGTATTTT. Its translation: CSVALGSSTDTQYF.

By share, this clonotype ranks as medium-sized. The chain is built from TRBV10-3 and TRBJ1-6, with TRBD1 matching over 8 bases. CDR1 and CDR2 (germline): ENHRY, SYGVKD. The length of the CDR3 is 13 residues. The trim removed 10 bases at V and 8 bases at J, leaving 7 bases unmatched. The CDR3 loop is CATSDRVYSPLHF. The CDR3, as DNA: TGTGCCACGTCGGACAGGGTATATTCACCCCTCCACTTT.

The chain couples TRBV10-3 to TRBJ2-7, with TRBD1 matching 9 bases. The CDR3 has 14 amino acids. Germline values: CDR1 ENHRY, CDR2 SYGVKD. Trimming removed 5 bases from V and 4 bases from J; junction bases left unmatched: 6. CDR3 residues: CAISLGQGSYEQYF. The DNA of the CDR3 is TGTGCCATCAGTCTTGGACAGGGGTCGTACGAGCAGTACTTC.

The rearrangement uses TRBV7-6 and TRBJ1-5; weak D call: TRBD1 (5 bases). CDR1 is SGHVS and CDR2 is FNYEAQ in the germline V gene. Trimming shortened V by 3 bases and J by 5 bases, and 8 bases separated the two germline ends. CDR3 length: 13 residues. CDR3: CASSFRADQPQHF. The DNA of the CDR3 is TGTGCCAGCAGCTTCAGGGCGGATCAGCCCCAGCATTTT.